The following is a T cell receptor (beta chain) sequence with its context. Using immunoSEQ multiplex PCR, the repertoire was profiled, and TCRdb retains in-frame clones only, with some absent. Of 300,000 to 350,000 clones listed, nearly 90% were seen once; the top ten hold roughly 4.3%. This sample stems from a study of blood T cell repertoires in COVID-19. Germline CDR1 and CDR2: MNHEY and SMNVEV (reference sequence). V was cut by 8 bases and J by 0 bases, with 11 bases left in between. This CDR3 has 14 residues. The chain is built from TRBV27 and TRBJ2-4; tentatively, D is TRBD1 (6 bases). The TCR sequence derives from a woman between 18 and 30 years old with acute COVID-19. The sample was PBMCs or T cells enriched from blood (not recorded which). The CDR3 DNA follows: TGTGCCAGCGGGTTCAGGGGAGCCAAAAACATTCAGTACTTC. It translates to CASGFRGAKNIQYF.